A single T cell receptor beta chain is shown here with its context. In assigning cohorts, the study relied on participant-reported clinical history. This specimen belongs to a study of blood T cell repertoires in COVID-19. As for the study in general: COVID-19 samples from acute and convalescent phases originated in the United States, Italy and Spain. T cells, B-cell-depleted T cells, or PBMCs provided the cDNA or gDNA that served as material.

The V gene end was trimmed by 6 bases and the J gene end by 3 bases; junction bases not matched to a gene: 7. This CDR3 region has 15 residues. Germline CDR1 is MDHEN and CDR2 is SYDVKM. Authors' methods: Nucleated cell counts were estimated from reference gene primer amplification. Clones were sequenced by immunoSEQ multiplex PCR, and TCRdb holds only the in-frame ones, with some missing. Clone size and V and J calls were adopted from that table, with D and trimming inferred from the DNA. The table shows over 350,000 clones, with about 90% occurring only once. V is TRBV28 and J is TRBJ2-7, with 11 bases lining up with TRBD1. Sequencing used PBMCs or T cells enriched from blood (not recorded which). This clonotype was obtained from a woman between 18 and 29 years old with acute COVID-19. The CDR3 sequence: CASRWSGTGGYEQYF. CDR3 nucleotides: TGTGCCAGCAGGTGGAGTGGGACAGGGGGCTACGAGCAGTACTTC.